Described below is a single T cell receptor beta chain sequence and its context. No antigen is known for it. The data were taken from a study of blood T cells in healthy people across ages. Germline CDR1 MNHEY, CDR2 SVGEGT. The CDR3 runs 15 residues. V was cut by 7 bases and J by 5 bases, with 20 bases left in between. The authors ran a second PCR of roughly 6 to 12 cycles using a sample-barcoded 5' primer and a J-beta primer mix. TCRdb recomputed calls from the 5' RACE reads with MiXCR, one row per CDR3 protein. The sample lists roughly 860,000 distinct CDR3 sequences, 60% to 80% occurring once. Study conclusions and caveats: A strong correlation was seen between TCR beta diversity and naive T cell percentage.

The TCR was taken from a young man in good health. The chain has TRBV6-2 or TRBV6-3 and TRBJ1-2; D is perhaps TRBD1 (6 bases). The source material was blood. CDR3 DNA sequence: TGTGCCAGCACTATACCTCGGACAGAGTGGTATGGCTACACCTTC. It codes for CASTIPRTEWYGYTF.